The rows below give T cell receptor beta chains drawn from one sample of a study of cytomegalovirus exposure and HLA in healthy donors. Sequencing used immunoSEQ multiplex PCR; TCRdb keeps in-frame clones, though not all of them. The sample yields approximately 150,000 clones, around nine tenths seen once. Material for sequencing was PBMCs. The receptors were sampled from a man aged 18 to 29 in good health and CMV-seropositive. The CDR3 runs from the conserved cysteine through the conserved F or W. The D gene is left open where the match is weak. Size tells how often a clone was seen (once, few, many) or the class of an expanded clone, and some rows leave it out.

j_call v_call d_call clone_size cdr3_nt cdr3_aa
TRBJ1-3 TRBV4-3 NA once TGCGCCAGCAGCCAAGTCCCTCGAGAAGGAAACACCATATATTTT CASSQVPREGNTIYF
TRBJ2-7 TRBV7-2 TRBD1 NA TGTGCCAGCAGCTTCGACAGGGGGCCCTCCTACGAGCAGTACTTC CASSFDRGPSYEQYF
TRBJ2-7 TRBV6-1 TRBD2 NA TGTGCCAGCAGTGTCGGGAGGGTATACGAGCAGTACTTC CASSVGRVYEQYF
TRBJ2-7 TRBV5-1 TRBD1 NA TGCGCCAGCAGCTTCGGACAGGCCTACGAGCAGTACTTC CASSFGQAYEQYF
TRBJ2-7 TRBV6-5 TRBD2 few TGTGCCGCCAGCGGGAGCTCCTACGAGCAGTACTTC CAASGSSYEQYF
TRBJ1-2 TRBV30 TRBD1 NA TGTGCCTGGAGTCCCGGGACAGGCAGCGGCGGCTATGGCTACACCTTC CAWSPGTGSGGYGYTF
TRBJ1-2 TRBV28 TRBD1 few TGTGCCAGCAGTTCACAGGGGGGTAACTATGGCTACACCTTC CASSSQGGNYGYTF
TRBJ1-3 TRBV4-3 NA NA TGCGCCAGCAGCCAAGACGCTCGGGGGGGGGCTGGAAACACCATATATTTT CASSQDARGGAGNTIYF
TRBJ2-5 TRBV7-6 NA NA TGTGCCAGCAGCCCTGGCCCCCAAGAGACCCAGTACTTC CASSPGPQETQYF
TRBJ2-1 TRBV5-4 NA NA TGTGCCAGCAGCTTGAGCATCAACTACAATGAGCAGTTCTTC CASSLSINYNEQFF
TRBJ2-7 TRBV2 NA NA TGTGCCAGCAGTGAAATGCGAGCGGGCGTCAACGAGCAGTACTTC CASSEMRAGVNEQYF
TRBJ1-1 TRBV19 TRBD1 NA TGTGCCAGTAGGGGGACAGGGGCGTCCACTGAAGCTTTCTTT CASRGTGASTEAFF
TRBJ1-1 TRBV28 NA NA TGTGCCAGCAGGGCCGCGGGTACTCTGGGCACTGAAGCTTTCTTT CASRAAGTLGTEAFF
TRBJ1-5 TRBV28 NA NA TGTGCCAGCAGTTTCAGGGAGGGGATATCGGGGCAGCCCCAGCATTTT CASSFREGISGQPQHF
TRBJ2-3 TRBV2 NA NA TGTGCCAGCAGTGGGGTCACGCAGCGGGATACGCAGTATTTT CASSGVTQRDTQYF
TRBJ2-7 TRBV6-5 NA few TGTGCCAGCAGTTACTCGAGTCGGGGTCCCTACGAGCAGTACTTC CASSYSSRGPYEQYF
TRBJ2-7 TRBV27 TRBD1 NA TGTGCCAGCAGTTTAGGGACAGGCTCCTACGAGCAGTACTTC CASSLGTGSYEQYF
TRBJ2-7 TRBV27 TRBD2 once TGTGCCAGCACTAGGACTAGCGGGTTGTACGAGCAGTACTTC CASTRTSGLYEQYF
TRBJ1-5 TRBV28 NA NA TGTGCCAGCAGCCCGCCCCTATATCAGCCCCAGCATTTT CASSPPLYQPQHF
TRBJ2-7 TRBV9 NA NA TGTGCCAGCAGCGTCTCCCCGACAGACTCCTACGAGCAGTACTTC CASSVSPTDSYEQYF
TRBJ2-7 TRBV11-2 NA NA TGTGCCAGCAGCTCAAATAGCCACGAGCAGTACTTC CASSSNSHEQYF
TRBJ1-1 TRBV5-6 NA NA TGTGCCAGCAGCTTGCGTCTAGGGAACACTGAAGCTTTCTTT CASSLRLGNTEAFF
TRBJ1-3 TRBV7-9 NA NA TGTGCCAGCAGCGAAGGGGCGGGAAACACCATATATTTT CASSEGAGNTIYF
TRBJ2-1 TRBV7-9 NA NA TGTGCCAGCAACTGGGGGGATGGGTACAATGAGCAGTTCTTC CASNWGDGYNEQFF
TRBJ1-4 TRBV7-2 NA NA TGTGCCAGCAGCACAGGGTGGAATGAAAAACTGTTTTTT CASSTGWNEKLFF
TRBJ2-7 TRBV18 TRBD2 NA TGTGCCAGCTCACCAGAGGCTAGCGGGTATTACGAGCAGTACTTC CASSPEASGYYEQYF
TRBJ2-3 TRBV5-6 NA once TGTGCCAGCAGCGCGGGCAGGGGAGATACGCAGTATTTT CASSAGRGDTQYF
TRBJ1-3 TRBV5-1 NA NA TGCGCCAGCAGCTTGGACAGGAGCTCCTCTGGAAACACCATATATTTT CASSLDRSSSGNTIYF
TRBJ2-1 TRBV27 TRBD2 NA TGTGCCAGCAGTTCAAGGACTAGCGGGGGATCCTACAATGAGCAGTTCTTC CASSSRTSGGSYNEQFF
TRBJ1-4 TRBV28 NA NA TGTGCCAGCGGTACAATAGGGACATATGAAAAACTGTTTTTT CASGTIGTYEKLFF
TRBJ1-4 TRBV2 NA many TGTGCCAGCAGTGCAGGGGACGGTGAAAAACTGTTTTTT CASSAGDGEKLFF
TRBJ1-1 TRBV9 NA NA TGTGCCAGCAGCGCAGGGACTGAAGCTTTCTTT CASSAGTEAFF
TRBJ2-1 TRBV6-1 NA NA TGTGCCAGCAGTGGCGGGCAGGGGCGGGCAATGCAGCAGTTCTTC CASSGGQGRAMQQFF
TRBJ1-2 TRBV19 TRBD1 once TGTGCCAGTAGAGGGGTGTACGGACAGGGGCCTCATTGGGACTATGGCTACACCTTC CASRGVYGQGPHWDYGYTF
TRBJ2-7 TRBV5-6 TRBD1 NA TGTGCCAGCAGCTTGGCCAGGGGGCCCGGGTATGACGAGCAGTACTTC CASSLARGPGYDEQYF
TRBJ2-7 TRBV25-1 NA NA TGTGCCAGCACCACGCTGACGGGCGAGCAGTACTTC CASTTLTGEQYF
TRBJ2-1 TRBV19 TRBD1 NA TGTGCCAGTGGGGCAGGGGGCTTCAATGAGCAGTTCTTC CASGAGGFNEQFF
TRBJ2-5 TRBV9 NA NA TGTGCCAGCAGCGTAGGAGGGAGTAGGGTAGAGACCCAGTACTTC CASSVGGSRVETQYF
TRBJ2-7 TRBV7-9 TRBD1 NA TGTGCCAGCACGACAGGGGCCTGGAACGAGCAGTACTTC CASTTGAWNEQYF
TRBJ2-7 TRBV4-2 TRBD2 NA TGTGCCAGCAGCCCGTCGCTCTTGGTCGGAGCGGGAGAGGGGGAGCAGTACTTC CASSPSLLVGAGEGEQYF
TRBJ2-3 TRBV15 TRBD1 NA TGTGCCACCGGGACAGCCACAGATACGCAGTATTTT CATGTATDTQYF
TRBJ1-1 TRBV19 NA NA TGTGCCAGTAGTATAGTCGGGGGGCCGGGAAGATTTGCTGAAGCTTTCTTT CASSIVGGPGRFAEAFF
TRBJ2-7 TRBV6-5 NA NA TGTGCCAGCAGTGTAAATACCCTCGGCGAGCAGTACTTC CASSVNTLGEQYF
TRBJ1-1 TRBV28 NA NA TGTGCCAGCAGTTCCGGGCGGCAGGGGAAGACTGAAGCTTTCTTT CASSSGRQGKTEAFF
TRBJ1-1 TRBV7-6 NA NA TGTGCCAGCAGCTTAGGTGGAGGCACTGAAGCTTTCTTT CASSLGGGTEAFF
TRBJ1-5 TRBV28 NA NA TGTGCCAGCAGTTTGGAAACAGACCATCAGCCCCAGCATTTT CASSLETDHQPQHF
TRBJ1-5 TRBV5-4 NA NA TGTGCCAGCAGCTTTGGGCCGAATCAGCCCCAGCATTTT CASSFGPNQPQHF
TRBJ1-6 TRBV7-2 NA NA TGTGCCAGCAGTCCGACTGGGAATTCACCCCTCCACTTT CASSPTGNSPLHF
TRBJ2-7 TRBV9 NA once TGTGCCAGCAGCGGAAAAACTAGAGACGACGAGCAGTACTTC CASSGKTRDDEQYF
TRBJ2-7 TRBV28 NA NA TGTGCCAGCAGTACCGGCGGGACAGCACCTCGGGAGCAGTACTTC CASSTGGTAPREQYF
TRBJ1-1 TRBV16 NA NA TGTGCCAGCAGCCAATGGACGGGGGTGAACACTGAAGCTTTCTTT CASSQWTGVNTEAFF
TRBJ2-2 TRBV9 NA NA TGTGCCAGCAGACGCGATACCGGGGAGCTGTTTTTT CASRRDTGELFF
TRBJ2-5 TRBV6-5 NA NA TGTGCCAGCAGTCTTTTATTCCAAGAGACCCAGTACTTC CASSLLFQETQYF